The T cell receptor (beta chain) under discussion was sequenced for a study of OX40 agonist ivuxolimab in advanced cancers. Study context: Hepatocellular carcinoma, melanoma, renal cell or head and neck cancer affected the dose-escalation patients. Three patients, one with hepatocellular carcinoma and two with cutaneous melanoma, achieved partial responses.

The assay was immunoSEQ multiplex PCR, and TCRdb's table has in-frame clones only and misses some. The sample has some 86,000 clones; about 90% are singletons. General study results and limits: At 0.1 to 3.0 mg/kg, clonal expansion of CD4+ and CD8+ blood T cells had occurred by week 6. Some of the lowest clonal expansion was seen in partial responders at 0.1-3.0 mg/kg.

Concerning this clone itself: The antigen is undetermined.

The source is an adult with an advanced solid tumor such as melanoma, head and neck, liver or kidney cancer. The material was CD4+ or CD8+ T cells sorted from blood, obtained in a trial of the OX40 agonist ivuxolimab.

DNA for the CDR3: TGTGCCAGCAGTTTCAGGGGCCAGGGGAGGCCCCAGCATTTT. Its protein is CASSFRGQGRPQHF. The chain is built from TRBV28 and TRBJ1-5; D may be TRBD1 (6 bases). The CDR3 consists of 14 residues. Per germline, CDR1 MDHEN and CDR2 SYDVKM. V gave up 3 bases and J gave up 9 bases, with 15 bases separating them. Based on the CDR3 plus reference TRBV28 and TRBJ1-5, the full variable domain is DVKVTQSSRYLVKRTGEKVFLECVQDMDHENMFWYRQDPGLGLRLIYFSYDVKMKEKGDIPEGYSVSREKKERFSLILESASTNQTSMYLCASSFRGQGRPQHFGDGTRLSIL.